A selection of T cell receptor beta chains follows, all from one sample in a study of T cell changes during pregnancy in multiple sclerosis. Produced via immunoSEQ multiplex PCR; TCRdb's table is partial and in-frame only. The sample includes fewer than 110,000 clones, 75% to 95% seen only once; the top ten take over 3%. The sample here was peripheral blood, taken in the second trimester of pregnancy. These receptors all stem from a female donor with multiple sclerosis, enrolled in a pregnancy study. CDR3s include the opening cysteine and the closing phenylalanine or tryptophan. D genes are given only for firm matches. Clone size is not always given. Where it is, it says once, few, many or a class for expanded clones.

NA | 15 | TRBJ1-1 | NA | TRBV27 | CASSLTGGGNTEAFF | TGTGCCAGCAGTTTAACTGGAGGTGGGAACACTGAAGCTTTCTTT
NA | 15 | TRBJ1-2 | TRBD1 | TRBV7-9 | CASSLGTGVSYGYTF | TGTGCCAGCAGCTTGGGGACAGGGGTCTCCTATGGCTACACCTTC
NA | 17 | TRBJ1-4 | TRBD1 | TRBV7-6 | CASSPGQGFSENEKLFF | TGTGCCAGCAGCCCGGGACAGGGGTTTAGTGAGAATGAAAAACTGTTTTTT
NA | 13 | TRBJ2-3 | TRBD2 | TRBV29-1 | CSVMRESTDTQYF | TGCAGCGTTATGCGGGAGTCAACAGATACGCAGTATTTT
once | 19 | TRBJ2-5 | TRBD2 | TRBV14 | CASSQRRILVSAGAETQYF | TGTGCCAGCAGCCAAAGGCGGATTTTAGTATCGGCGGGAGCTGAGACCCAGTACTTC
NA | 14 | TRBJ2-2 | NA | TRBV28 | CASSSQTSSGELFF | TGTGCCAGCAGTTCCCAAACTAGCTCCGGGGAGCTGTTTTTT
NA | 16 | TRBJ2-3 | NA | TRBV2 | CASSDRLAKATDTQYF | TGTGCCAGCAGTGATCGCCTAGCGAAGGCCACAGATACGCAGTATTTT
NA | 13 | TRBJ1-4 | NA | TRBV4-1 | CASSSREEEKLFF | TGCGCCAGCAGTTCACGAGAGGAAGAAAAACTGTTTTTT
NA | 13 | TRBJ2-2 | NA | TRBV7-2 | CASSLVVSGELFF | TGTGCCAGCAGCTTAGTTGTCTCCGGGGAGCTGTTTTTT
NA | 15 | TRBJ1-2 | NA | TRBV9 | CASSVEVDSNYGYTF | TGTGCCAGCAGCGTAGAGGTAGACTCTAACTATGGCTACACCTTC
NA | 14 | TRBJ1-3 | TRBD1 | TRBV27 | CASRQGVTGNTIYF | TGTGCCAGCAGGCAGGGGGTAACAGGAAACACCATATATTTT
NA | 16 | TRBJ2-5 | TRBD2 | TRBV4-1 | CASSQDGGRAWETQYF | TGCGCCAGCAGCCAAGACGGCGGGAGGGCCTGGGAGACCCAGTACTTC
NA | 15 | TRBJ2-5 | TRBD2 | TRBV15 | CATSGGLAGGETQYF | TGTGCCACCAGCGGGGGACTAGCGGGAGGGGAGACCCAGTACTTC
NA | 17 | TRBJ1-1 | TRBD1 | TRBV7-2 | CASSLAVQGVVDTEAFF | TGTGCCAGCAGCTTAGCCGTCCAGGGGGTGGTGGACACTGAAGCTTTCTTT
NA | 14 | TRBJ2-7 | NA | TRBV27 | CASSPRGPTYEQYF | TGTGCCAGCAGTCCCAGGGGACCAACCTACGAGCAGTACTTC
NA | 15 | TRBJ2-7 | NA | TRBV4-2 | CASSQFGGGGYEQYF | TGTGCCAGCAGCCAATTCGGAGGGGGGGGCTACGAGCAGTACTTC
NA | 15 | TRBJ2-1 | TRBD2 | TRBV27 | CASSLGTRADNEQFF | TGTGCCAGCAGTTTAGGGACTAGAGCAGACAATGAGCAGTTCTTC
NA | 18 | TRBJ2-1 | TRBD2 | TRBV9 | CASSIGLAGAYLYNEQFF | TGTGCCAGCAGCATCGGACTAGCGGGAGCGTACCTCTACAATGAGCAGTTCTTC
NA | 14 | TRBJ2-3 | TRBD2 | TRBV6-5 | CASKRDAVTDTQYF | TGTGCCAGCAAGCGGGACGCGGTGACGGATACGCAGTATTTT
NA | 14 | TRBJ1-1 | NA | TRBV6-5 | CASSYRQGRAEAFF | TGTGCCAGCAGTTACAGGCAGGGGAGGGCTGAAGCTTTCTTT
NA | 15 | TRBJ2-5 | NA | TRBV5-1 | CASSLKGDLWETQYF | TGCGCCAGCAGCTTGAAGGGGGACCTGTGGGAGACCCAGTACTTC
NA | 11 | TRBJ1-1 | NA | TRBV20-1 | CSARGTSEAFF | TGCAGTGCTAGAGGGACTTCCGAAGCTTTCTTT
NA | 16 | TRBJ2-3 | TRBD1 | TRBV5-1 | CASSLGDRGTSDTQYF | TGCGCCAGCAGCTTGGGGGACAGGGGAACGTCAGATACGCAGTATTTT
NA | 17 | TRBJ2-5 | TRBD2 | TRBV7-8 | CASSVGTSGRAQETQYF | TGTGCCAGCAGCGTCGGGACTAGCGGGAGGGCCCAAGAGACCCAGTACTTC
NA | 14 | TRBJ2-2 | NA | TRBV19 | CASRRGWYTGELFF | TGTGCCAGTAGACGAGGGTGGTACACCGGGGAGCTGTTTTTT
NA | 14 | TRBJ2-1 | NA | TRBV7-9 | CASSLRGGDHEQFF | TGTGCCAGCAGCTTAAGAGGAGGGGACCATGAGCAGTTCTTC
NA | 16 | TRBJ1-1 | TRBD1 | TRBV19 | CASSITPGQRNTEAFF | TGTGCCAGTAGTATTACCCCGGGACAGAGGAACACTGAAGCTTTCTTT
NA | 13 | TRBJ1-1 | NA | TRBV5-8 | CASSLVRGTEAFF | TGTGCCAGCAGCTTGGTCCGGGGGACTGAAGCTTTCTTT
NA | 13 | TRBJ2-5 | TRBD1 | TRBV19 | CASSLQGTETQYF | TGTGCCAGTAGCCTACAGGGGACGGAGACCCAGTACTTC
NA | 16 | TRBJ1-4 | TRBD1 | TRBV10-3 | CAISELSGQGREKLFF | TGTGCCATCAGTGAGTTAAGTGGACAGGGCAGAGAAAAACTGTTTTTT
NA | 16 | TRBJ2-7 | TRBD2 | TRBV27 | CASSSILAGGPGEQYF | TGTGCCAGCAGTTCGATACTAGCGGGAGGGCCTGGTGAGCAGTACTTC
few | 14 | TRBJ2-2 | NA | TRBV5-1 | CASQRDMSTGELFF | TGCGCCAGCCAAAGGGACATGAGTACCGGGGAGCTGTTTTTT
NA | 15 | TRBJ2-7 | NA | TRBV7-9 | CASSSQTAGRVEQYF | TGTGCCAGCAGCAGTCAGACGGCGGGCCGGGTAGAGCAGTACTTC
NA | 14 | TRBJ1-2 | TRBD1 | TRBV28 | CASSLEGGGYGYTF | TGTGCCAGCAGTTTAGAAGGGGGCGGCTATGGCTACACCTTC
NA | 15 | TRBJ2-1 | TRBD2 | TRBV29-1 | CSVEGGLAPGNEQFF | TGCAGCGTTGAAGGGGGACTAGCGCCGGGGAATGAGCAGTTCTTC
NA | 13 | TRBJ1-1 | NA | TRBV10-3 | CAISGLPDTEAFF | TGTGCCATTTCCGGACTCCCTGACACTGAAGCTTTCTTT
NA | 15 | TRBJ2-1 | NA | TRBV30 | CAWSSGERPYNEQFF | TGTGCCTGGTCCTCAGGGGAGAGGCCCTACAATGAGCAGTTCTTC
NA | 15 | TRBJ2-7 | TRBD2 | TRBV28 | CASTRTSGDLGEQYF | TGTGCCAGCACCCGGACTAGCGGGGACCTGGGCGAGCAGTACTTC
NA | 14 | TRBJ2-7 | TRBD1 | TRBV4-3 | CASSQRTGPYEQYF | TGCGCCAGCAGCCAACGGACAGGGCCCTACGAGCAGTACTTC
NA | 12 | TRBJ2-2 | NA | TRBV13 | CASSPAFGELFF | TGTGCCAGCAGCCCCGCGTTCGGGGAGCTGTTTTTT
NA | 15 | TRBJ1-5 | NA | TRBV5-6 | CASSRRTVSNQPQHF | TGTGCCAGCAGCCGCAGGACAGTCAGCAATCAGCCCCAGCATTTT
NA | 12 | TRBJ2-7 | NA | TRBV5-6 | CASSEGVSEQYF | TGTGCCAGCAGCGAGGGGGTGTCCGAGCAGTACTTC
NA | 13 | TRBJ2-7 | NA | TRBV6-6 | CASSYSTGAEQYF | TGTGCCAGCAGTTACTCTACTGGGGCCGAGCAGTACTTC
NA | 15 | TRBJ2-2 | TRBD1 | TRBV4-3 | CASSDGTGGTGELFF | TGCGCCAGCAGCGATGGGACAGGTGGGACCGGGGAGCTGTTTTTT
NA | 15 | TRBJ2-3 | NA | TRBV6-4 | CASSDSTSPTDTQYF | TGTGCCAGCAGTGACTCGACTAGTCCCACAGATACGCAGTATTTT